This TCR beta chain derives from a study of human T cells and chemical hapten exposure. This CDR3 is 19 amino acids long. Between the trimmed V and J ends, which lost 5 bases and 2 bases, there was a span of 22 bases. Germline assignment: CDR1 MDHEN and CDR2 SYDVKM. As processed by the authors: With a range of about 20,000 to 750,000, the median per sample was 95,638 TCRs. TCRdb called the 5' RACE reads again in MiXCR, with one record for every CDR3 protein. TCRdb's processing, not the authors' own work, is the source of the V and J calls. The sample gives more than 60,000 distinct CDR3 sequences, about 16% of which show up once; over 6.5% is in the top ten. The template was total RNA from unfractionated whole blood.

The receptor was isolated from a female donor in good health. This rearrangement joins TRBV28 to TRBJ2-6; tentatively, D is TRBD1 or TRBD2 (6 bases each). The chain's CDR3 is CASSPGGGKEFAGANVLTF. CDR3 nucleotide sequence: TGTGCCAGCAGTCCCGGGGGCGGGAAGGAGTTTGCTGGGGCCAACGTCCTGACTTTC.